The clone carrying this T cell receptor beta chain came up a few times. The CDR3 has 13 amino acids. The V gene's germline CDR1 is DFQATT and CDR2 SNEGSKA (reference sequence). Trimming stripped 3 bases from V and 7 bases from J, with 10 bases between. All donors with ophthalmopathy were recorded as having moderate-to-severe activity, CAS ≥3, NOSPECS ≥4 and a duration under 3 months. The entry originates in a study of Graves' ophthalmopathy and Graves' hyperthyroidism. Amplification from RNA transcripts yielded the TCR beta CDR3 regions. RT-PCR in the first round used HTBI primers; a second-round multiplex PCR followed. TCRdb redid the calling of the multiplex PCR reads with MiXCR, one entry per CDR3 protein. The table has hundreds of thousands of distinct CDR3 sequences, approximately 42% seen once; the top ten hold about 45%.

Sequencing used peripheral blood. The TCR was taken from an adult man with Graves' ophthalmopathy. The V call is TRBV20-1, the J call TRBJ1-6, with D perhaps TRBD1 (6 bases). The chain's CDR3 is CSASQGLNSPLHF. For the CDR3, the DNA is TGCAGTGCTAGCCAGGGGCTCAATTCACCCCTCCACTTT.